Listed below are T cell receptor beta chains from one sample, sequenced in a study of metastatic and nonmetastatic thyroid tumors. TCRdb ran MiXCR on the PCR reads. The sample has some 11,000 clones, 25% to 35% seen once; the top ten hold approximately 12%. What was sequenced was tumor tissue. These TCRs come from a female donor with papillary thyroid cancer or a benign thyroid nodule (not recorded which). Some clones in this sample may be carry-over from other donors' samples. Both conserved end residues are part of each CDR3. A D gene is named only where the DNA matches it firmly.

v_call	j_call	d_call	cdr3_aa
TRBV12-3/TRBV12-4	TRBJ1-1	.	CASSLGAGCTEAFF
TRBV6-1	TRBJ2-1	.	CASSRTRSNEQFF
TRBV20-1	TRBJ2-1	TRBD2	CSAVAGGSYNEQFF
TRBV7-3	TRBJ2-3	.	CASSLQGNTDTQYF
TRBV6-5	TRBJ2-7	.	CASSYRVWGPYEQYF
TRBV11-2	TRBJ2-3	.	CASSLGGNTQYF
TRBV4-1	TRBJ2-1	TRBD2	CASSRHGLAGGRGNEQFF
TRBV4-1	TRBJ1-1	.	CASSQAWFGRNTEAFF
TRBV11-1	TRBJ1-1	.	CASSGRTNELNTEAFF
TRBV7-4	TRBJ1-6	.	CASSSWGVSSPLHF
TRBV6-1	TRBJ1-2	TRBD1	CASSHRGPYGYTF
TRBV5-1	TRBJ1-1	.	CASSLTMNTEAFF
TRBV30	TRBJ1-1	.	CAWRGQGRNTEAFF
TRBV12-3/TRBV12-4	TRBJ2-6	.	CASKWSPTGANVLTF